The 25 T cell receptor beta chains below were found in one sample sequenced in a study of cytomegalovirus exposure and HLA in healthy donors. The PCR employed 60 Vbeta primers together with 13 Jbeta primers. Sequenced by immunoSEQ multiplex PCR; TCRdb stores in-frame clones only, minus some. Here the sample spans some 200,000 clones, over 65% being singletons. The sequenced sample was PBMCs. The receptors were sampled from a man aged 35-49 years in good health and CMV-seronegative.

DNA of the CDR3: TGTGCCAGCAGCGGAAGACTAGCGGGTTCCTACGAGCAGTACTTC. Amino acids: CASSGRLAGSYEQYF. This chain uses TRBV13 with TRBJ2-7; 10 bases match TRBD2. Per germline, CDR1 PRHDT and CDR2 FYEKMQ (reference sequence). The CDR3 is 15 amino acids. J gave up 1 base and V 5 bases, and 5 bases lay outside the gene matches.

This sequence joins TRBV19 and TRBJ2-3; D gene uncertain. The CDR3 is 15 amino acids. V lost 1 base and J lost 0, with 8 bases in between. Germline V gives CDR1 LNHDA, CDR2 SQIVND (reference sequence). The CDR3 coding sequence is TGTGCCAGTAGTATAGCGGCACTAAGCACAGATACGCAGTATTTT. Protein: CASSIAALSTDTQYF.

The rearrangement links TRBV7-3 to TRBJ1-2, with 8 bases lining up with TRBD1. Unmatched junction bases numbered 3, after V lost 5 bases and J lost 4 bases. CDR1 and CDR2 (germline): SGHTA, FQGTGA. CDR3 length equals 13 residues. The CDR3, as DNA: TGTGCCAGCAGCGCCGGGACAGGCTATGGCTACACCTTC. It encodes CASSAGTGYGYTF.

Comment on this clone: Its ends do not fully match the called genes, so a read error is possible. V is TRBV7-9 and J is TRBJ2-1; 14 positions agree with TRBD2. The CDR3 length is 17 residues. CDR1 and CDR2 from the germline V gene are SEHNR and FQNEAQ (reference sequence). This CDR3 reads CSSSWPTSGGAYNEQFF. DNA of the CDR3: TGTTCCAGCAGCTGGCCGACTAGCGGGGGGGCCTACAATGAGCAGTTCTTC.

The rearrangement joins TRBV5-1 to TRBJ2-3, with 7 bases identical to TRBD2. Germline V lookup: CDR1 SGHRS, CDR2 YFSETQ. This CDR3 is 14 amino acids long. The trim removed 5 bases at V and 11 bases at J, leaving 14 bases unmatched. The CDR3 bases are TGCGCCAGCAGGCCTGCCGGGACTAAGCTCAAGCAGTATTTT. Translated: CASRPAGTKLKQYF.

DNA of the CDR3: TGTGCCAGCAGCCCCGGACAGAGCTCTGGAAACACCATATATTTT. It specifies CASSPGQSSGNTIYF. The chain links TRBV4-2 to TRBJ1-3; perhaps TRBD1 as D (6 bases). Germline V gene sequence: CDR1 LGHNA, CDR2 YNFKEQ. CDR3 length: 15 residues. Trimming took off 4 bases at V and 0 bases at J, with 10 bases between the two ends.

On this clone itself: An end of the junction does not agree with germline; a read error may underlie this. The rearrangement uses TRBV7-9 and TRBJ1-2, with D perhaps TRBD1 (5 bases). Looked up from germline, CDR1 is SEHNR and CDR2 is FQNEAQ (reference sequence). This CDR3 comprises 12 residues. The DNA for the CDR3 is TGTTCCAGTACCGACAGCACCTATGGCTACACCTTC. Encoded protein: CSSTDSTYGYTF.

This clone was picked up one time. The chain couples TRBV27 to TRBJ2-5; weak D call: TRBD2 (5 bases). Germline CDR1 MNHEY, CDR2 SMNVEV (reference sequence). Trimming removed 2 bases at V and 5 bases at J, with 12 bases between. CDR3 length equals 14 residues. The CDR3 is CASSLRHRGETQYF. DNA of the CDR3: TGTGCCAGCAGTTTAAGACACCGCGGGGAGACCCAGTACTTC.

V usage is TRBV18 and J usage is TRBJ2-1, with a weak D call TRBD1 (6 bases). V dropped 2 bases and J dropped 8 bases, with 16 bases sitting between them. The V gene's germline CDR1 is KGHSH and CDR2 LQKENI. This CDR3 has 15 amino acids. CDR3 sequence: CASSPNRDDEDEQFF. CDR3 DNA sequence: TGTGCCAGCTCACCAAACAGGGACGATGAAGATGAGCAGTTCTTC.

This chain joins TRBV28 and TRBJ2-7; D possibly corresponds to TRBD2 (6 bases). V was shortened by 4 bases and J by 2 bases, with 18 bases between the two germline ends. Germline CDR1 MDHEN, CDR2 SYDVKM. The CDR3 sequence is 16 residues long. The CDR3 here is CASSSNRDFKPYEQYF. The CDR3 DNA is TGTGCCAGCAGTTCAAACCGGGACTTCAAGCCCTACGAGCAGTACTTC.

The J gene is TRBJ1-6, the V gene TRBV6-6; 8 nucleotides match TRBD1. The CDR3 length is 14 residues. Losses at the gene ends were 6 bases for V and 5 bases for J; bases not matched to a gene: 3. Germline V gene lookup returns CDR1 MNHNY and CDR2 SVGAGI (reference sequence). The CDR3 coding sequence is TGTGCCAGCAGCCCACAGGGGGATAATTCACCCCTCCACTTT. Residues: CASSPQGDNSPLHF.

This chain connects TRBV7-2 to TRBJ2-4; D is perhaps TRBD2 (5 bases). This CDR3 has 14 residues. The germline gives CDR1 SGHTA, CDR2 FQGNSA. Trimming removed 4 bases from V and 9 bases from J, with 16 bases in between. CDR3 coding DNA: TGTGCCAGCAGCTCCGGACGATCGGGGAGCATTCAGTACTTC. Translated: CASSSGRSGSIQYF.

This rearrangement joins TRBV29-1 to TRBJ2-3, with 8 bases that match TRBD2. In germline, CDR1 is SQVTM, CDR2 ANQGSEA. The junction had 8 bases not matched to a gene; V was cut back by 6 bases and J by 3 bases. This CDR3 contains 14 residues. DNA for the CDR3: TGCAGCGTCCCGTCGGGCGGGAGGACAGATACGCAGTATTTT. The encoded protein is CSVPSGGRTDTQYF.

The chain couples TRBV5-1 to TRBJ2-7; 9 positions match TRBD2. There are 14 residues in the CDR3. Unmatched junction bases numbered 4, after V lost 4 bases and J lost 2 bases. CDR1 SGHRS and CDR2 YFSETQ come from the germline V gene. The CDR3 reads CASSKAGGTYEQYF. The CDR3 bases are TGCGCCAGCAGCAAGGCGGGGGGGACCTACGAGCAGTACTTC.

The DNA for the CDR3 is TGTGCCAGCAGGCGCCGAGATCAGGGGGCTTCGGGCAATGAGCAGTTCTTC. It codes for CASRRRDQGASGNEQFF. The J gene is TRBJ2-1, the V gene TRBV28, with 8 bases that match TRBD1. V was pared by 6 bases and J by 6 bases, with 16 bases of the junction left unmatched. The CDR3 totals 17 residues. Per the germline V gene, CDR1 is MDHEN and CDR2 is SYDVKM.

CDR3 bases: TGTGCCAGCAGCTTAGCCGAGAGCTCCTACAATGAGCAGTTCTTC. Protein product: CASSLAESSYNEQFF. The chain is built from TRBV7-9 and TRBJ2-1; D call uncertain. The CDR3 is 15 residues long. Germline V gene sequence: CDR1 SEHNR, CDR2 FQNEAQ (reference sequence). V lost 0 bases, J lost 0 bases, and 6 bases lay in between.

The chain carries TRBV7-2 and TRBJ2-5, with 7 nucleotides matching TRBD1. CDR1 and CDR2 from the germline V gene are SGHTA and FQGNSA. This CDR3 is 15 amino acids long. V dropped 4 bases and J dropped 7; count of bases not matched to a gene: 12. CDR3 amino acids: CASSWLKGAGVTQYF. The CDR3 DNA sequence: TGTGCCAGCAGCTGGTTAAAGGGGGCCGGGGTGACCCAGTACTTC.

This clone showed up just a few times. This chain joins TRBV7-8 and TRBJ2-7; 9 nucleotides align to TRBD1. The CDR3 has 18 residues. The V segment lost 0 bases and the J segment 2 bases; nucleotides outside the gene matches: 11. Germline V lookup: CDR1 SGHVS, CDR2 FQNEAQ. The chain's CDR3 is CASSLASGTGRGPYEQYF. The CDR3 coding sequence is TGTGCCAGCAGCTTAGCGTCCGGGACAGGGAGGGGGCCCTACGAGCAGTACTTC.

This clone was seen a few times. The chain is built from TRBV28 and TRBJ2-5, with D tentatively TRBD2 (5 bases). The CDR3 is made up of 16 amino acids. CDR1 is MDHEN and CDR2 is SYDVKM in the germline V gene. Trimming removed 3 bases at V and 4 bases at J, with 18 bases between. This chain's CDR3 is CASSLASGSRGETQYF. The CDR3 coding sequence is TGTGCCAGCAGTTTGGCCTCGGGTTCTCGGGGAGAGACCCAGTACTTC.

The chain links TRBV5-5 to TRBJ1-1; tentatively, D is TRBD1 (5 bases). V was trimmed by 4 bases and J by 4 bases, leaving 14 bases between them. Germline loops: CDR1 SGHKS, CDR2 YYEKEE (reference sequence). The CDR3 consists of 14 residues. The chain's CDR3 is CASSPGGGSTEAFF. The CDR3 nucleotides read TGTGCCAGCAGCCCGGGGGGGGGAAGCACTGAAGCTTTCTTT.

The V and J genes are TRBV2 and TRBJ1-5; a possible D gene is TRBD1 (6 bases). CDR1 and CDR2 (germline): SNHLY, FYNNEI. V lost 4 bases to trimming and J lost 4 bases, with 17 bases between them. The CDR3 runs 16 residues. The CDR3, as DNA: TGTGCCAGCAGTGCCCATGTGACAGGCCTGAATCAGCCCCAGCATTTT. Translated: CASSAHVTGLNQPQHF.

The CDR3 sequence: CAIRGQGDNQPQHF. In nucleotides, the CDR3 is TGTGCCATCAGGGGACAGGGGGACAATCAGCCCCAGCATTTT. The rearrangement links TRBV10-3 to TRBJ1-5; TRBD1 agrees at 11 bases. V was clipped by 6 bases and J by 3 bases; unmatched bases: 1. The CDR3 spans 14 residues. Germline V gives CDR1 ENHRY, CDR2 SYGVKD.

The rearrangement uses TRBV19 and TRBJ1-5, with D maybe TRBD1 (5 bases). CDR1 and CDR2 (germline): LNHDA, SQIVND (reference sequence). The CDR3 runs 15 residues. Trimming removed 11 bases from V and 3 bases from J, with 20 bases in between. The CDR3 reads CAAKAGYEHNQPQHF. The DNA of the CDR3 is TGTGCCGCAAAAGCAGGGTATGAACACAATCAGCCCCAGCATTTT.

The chain carries TRBV4-1 and TRBJ2-5; 11 nucleotides line up with TRBD1. J lost 5 bases, V lost 4 bases, and 15 bases had no gene match. The CDR3 is made up of 18 amino acids. Germline lookup yields CDR1 MGHRA and CDR2 YSYEKL. The CDR3 DNA reads TGCGCCAGCAGCCCGCCGGGACAGGGGGTTTCGTTCATGGAGACCCAGTACTTC. As protein: CASSPPGQGVSFMETQYF.

This chain uses TRBV7-6 with TRBJ2-6, with D uncertain. This CDR3 spans 13 amino acids. The V end was cut by 4 bases, the J end by 3 bases, with 4 bases between. The germline V gene has CDR1 SGHVS and CDR2 FNYEAQ. The CDR3 region is CASSSLGANVLTF. As DNA, the CDR3 is TGTGCCAGCAGCTCACTTGGGGCCAACGTCCTGACTTTC.